These 15 T cell receptor beta chains originate from one sample sequenced in a study of shared clonotypes between healthy human individuals. CD45RO-negative, CCR7-positively selected cells formed the naive CD8 fraction, excluding terminally differentiated effector memory CD45RA+ cells. Only in-frame clones appear in the TCRdb table, and some are missing; sequencing was by immunoSEQ multiplex PCR. This sample has roughly 2.1 million clones, with about 93% found just once. The sequencing input was naive CD8+ T cells from PBMCs. Source of these receptors: a man aged 18-30 years in good health. Some clones in this sample may be carry-over from other donors' samples.

This chain uses TRBV27 with TRBJ2-3, with D possibly matching TRBD2 (6 bases). The CDR3 is 14 residues long. Germline V gene data show CDR1 as MNHEY and CDR2 as SMNVEV (reference sequence). The V and J ends lost 7 bases and 0 bases respectively, with 11 bases between them. The CDR3 protein is CASTRDSSTDTQYF. The CDR3 DNA follows: TGTGCCAGCACCAGGGACTCAAGCACAGATACGCAGTATTTT.

The CDR3 DNA reads as TGTGCCAGCAGCTTGTGGACAGGAAACAACTATGGCTACACCTTC. It codes for CASSLWTGNNYGYTF. The V gene is TRBV5-4, the J gene TRBJ1-2, with TRBD1 matching 7 bases. This CDR3 region has 15 residues. Germline CDR1 SGHNT, CDR2 YYREEE (reference sequence). V dropped 1 base and J dropped 2; count of bases not matched to a gene: 5.

The chain recombines TRBV4-3 with TRBJ2-7; no definite D call. Deletions cut 1 base from V and 4 bases from J, with 14 bases between. This CDR3 region has 15 residues. CDR1 is LGHNA and CDR2 is YSLEER in the germline V gene. The DNA of the CDR3 is TGCGCCAGCAGCCAAGGAGTCCCACCACTTTACGAGCAGTACTTC. Protein sequence: CASSQGVPPLYEQYF.

This chain joins TRBV5-1 and TRBJ2-1; D may correspond to TRBD1 or TRBD2 (5 bases each). The germline V and J ends were trimmed by 4 bases and 7 bases, with 18 bases remaining between them. From germline, CDR1 is SGHRS and CDR2 YFSETQ. The CDR3 spans 15 residues. This CDR3 reads CASSADWMGVNEQFF. The DNA of the CDR3 is TGCGCCAGCAGCGCCGACTGGATGGGGGTTAATGAGCAGTTCTTC.

The rearrangement joins TRBV12-2 to TRBJ2-3; TRBD2, as called in the table, went unchecked against the DNA. TRBV12-2 corresponds to a pseudogene. CDR3 length: 18 residues. CDR3 sequence reads: CASRLGSPWRGSTDTQYF. The CDR3, as DNA: TGTGCAAGTCGCTTAGGTTCCCCGTGGCGGGGAAGCACAGATACGCAGTATTTT.

The chain joins TRBV7-2 to TRBJ2-7; the D gene is possibly TRBD2 (6 bases). CDR1 is SGHTA, CDR2 FQGNSA, per germline. CDR3 length: 17 amino acids. V was pared by 5 bases and J by 5 bases, with 25 bases between. The CDR3 loop reads CASSPHLGGRESNEQYF. CDR3 DNA sequence: TGTGCCAGCAGCCCCCACTTGGGGGGTCGGGAGTCCAACGAGCAGTACTTC. Using reference TRBV7-2 and TRBJ2-7 for the parts outside the CDR3, the full variable domain is GAGVSQSPSNKVTEKGKDVELRCDPISGHTALYWYRQSLGQGLEFLIYFQGNSAPDKSGLPSDRFSAERTGGSVSTLTIQRTQQEDSAVYLCASSPHLGGRESNEQYFGPGTRLTVT.

This chain uses TRBV7-9 with TRBJ2-1; D is perhaps TRBD2 (5 bases). Trimming removed 1 base at V and 3 bases at J, with 16 bases between. Per the germline V gene, CDR1 is SEHNR and CDR2 is FQNEAQ (reference sequence). There are 17 residues in the CDR3. The CDR3 DNA reads as TGTGCCAGCAGCTTAGTCAGCTGGAGAGGGCTCTACAATGAGCAGTTCTTC. Translating it yields CASSLVSWRGLYNEQFF.

CDR3 loop: CASSLGGASYNEQFF. CDR3 sequence (DNA): TGCGCCAGCAGCTTAGGGGGGGCGTCCTACAATGAGCAGTTCTTC. J is TRBJ2-1 and V is TRBV4-3; D might be TRBD2 (7 bases). CDR1 and CDR2 from the germline V gene are LGHNA and YSLEER. The V end lost 5 bases, the J end lost 1 base, and 12 bases lay between the germline ends. The CDR3 covers 15 residues.

The chain recombines TRBV9 with TRBJ2-1; TRBD1 matches 10 bases. The trim removed 3 bases at V and 10 bases at J, leaving 10 bases unmatched. The CDR3 is made up of 15 amino acids. CDR1 is SGDLS and CDR2 is YYNGEE in the germline V gene. The CDR3 nucleotides are TGTGCCAGCAGCGACCGGGACAGGGGTATGCGGGAGCAGTTCTTC. It codes for CASSDRDRGMREQFF.

This sequence joins TRBV10-2 and TRBJ2-7, with 11 bases matching TRBD1. The V segment lost 6 bases and the J segment 3 bases; nucleotides outside the gene matches: 1. This CDR3 region has 13 residues. Germline V CDR1 and CDR2: WSHSY, SAAADI. CDR3 sequence reads: CASSGTGGYEQYF. CDR3 DNA sequence: TGCGCCAGCAGCGGGACAGGGGGCTACGAGCAGTACTTC.

The gene calls are TRBV9 and TRBJ1-2, with D possibly TRBD1 on 5 matching bases. The CDR3 is 14 residues long. The germline gives CDR1 SGDLS, CDR2 YYNGEE. Trimming took 4 bases from V and 4 from J, leaving 14 bases between them. Here the CDR3 reads CASSIGGVSYGYTF. The CDR3 region has the DNA TGTGCCAGCAGCATCGGAGGGGTGAGCTATGGCTACACCTTC.

This clone appeared a single time. This chain links TRBV6-1 with TRBJ1-5, with TRBD1 matching over 8 bases. Looked up from germline, CDR1 is MNHNS and CDR2 is SASEGT. CDR3 length: 13 amino acids. The V gene end was trimmed by 7 bases and the J gene end by 6 bases; junction bases not matched to a gene: 5. The CDR3 here is CASKGQGAQPQHF. The CDR3 bases are TGTGCCAGCAAAGGACAGGGAGCTCAGCCCCAGCATTTT.

The gene calls are TRBV4-2 and TRBJ2-7; 7 bases are shared with TRBD2. The ends lost 0 bases at V and 3 bases at J; junction bases unmatched: 5. This CDR3 contains 15 residues. Germline CDR1 is LGHNA and CDR2 is YNFKEQ. Here the CDR3 reads CASSQEGQRGYEQYF. The CDR3 coding sequence is TGTGCCAGCAGCCAAGAAGGCCAGCGGGGCTACGAGCAGTACTTC.

Remarks on this clone: The sample carries other DNA sequences with the same CDR3. The rearrangement uses TRBV19 and TRBJ1-2; no clear D gene. Trimming removed 3 bases at V and 4 bases at J, with 6 bases between. The CDR3 is 12 amino acids. Germline CDR1 is LNHDA and CDR2 is SQIVND (reference sequence). The CDR3 region is CASSISSYGYTF. The CDR3 nucleotides read TGTGCCAGTAGTATTTCCAGCTATGGCTACACCTTC.

V and J are TRBV7-9 and TRBJ1-2; D is perhaps TRBD1 (6 bases). This CDR3 comprises 14 residues. Germline CDR1 SEHNR, CDR2 FQNEAQ (reference sequence). The V and J ends lost 5 bases and 4 bases respectively, with 14 bases between them. CDR3 region: CASSQVNRVYGYTF. The CDR3 DNA sequence: TGTGCCAGCAGCCAAGTAAACAGGGTCTATGGCTACACCTTC.